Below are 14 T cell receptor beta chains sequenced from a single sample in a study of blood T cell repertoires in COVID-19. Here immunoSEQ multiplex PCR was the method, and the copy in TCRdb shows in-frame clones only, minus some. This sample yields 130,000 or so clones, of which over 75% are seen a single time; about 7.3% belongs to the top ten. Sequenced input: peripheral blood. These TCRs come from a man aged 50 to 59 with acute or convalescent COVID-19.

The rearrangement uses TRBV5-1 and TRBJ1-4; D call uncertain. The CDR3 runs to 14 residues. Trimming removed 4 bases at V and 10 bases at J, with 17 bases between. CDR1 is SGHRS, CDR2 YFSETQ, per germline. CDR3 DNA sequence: TGCGCCAGCAGCCTCGCCCCAACCCCGGGAAAACTGTTTTTT. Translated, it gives CASSLAPTPGKLFF.

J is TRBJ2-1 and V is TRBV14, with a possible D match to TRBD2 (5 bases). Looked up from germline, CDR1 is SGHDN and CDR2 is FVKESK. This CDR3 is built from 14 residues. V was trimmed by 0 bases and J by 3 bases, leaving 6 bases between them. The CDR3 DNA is TGTGCCAGCAGCCAAGATCGGGACTACAATGAGCAGTTCTTC. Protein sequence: CASSQDRDYNEQFF.

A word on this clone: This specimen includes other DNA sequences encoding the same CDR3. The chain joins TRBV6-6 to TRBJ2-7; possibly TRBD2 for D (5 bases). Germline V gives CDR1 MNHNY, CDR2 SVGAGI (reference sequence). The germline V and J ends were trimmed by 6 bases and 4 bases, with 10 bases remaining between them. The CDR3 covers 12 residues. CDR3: CASSRTGYEQYF. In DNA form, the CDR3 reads TGTGCCAGCAGCCGGACTGGGTACGAGCAGTACTTC.

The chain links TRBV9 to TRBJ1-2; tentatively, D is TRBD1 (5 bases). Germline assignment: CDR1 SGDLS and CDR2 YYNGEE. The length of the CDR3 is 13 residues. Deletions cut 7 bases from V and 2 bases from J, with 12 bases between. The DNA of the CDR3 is TGTGCCAGCCAGTCGTCAGGGAACTATGGCTACACCTTC. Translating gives CASQSSGNYGYTF.

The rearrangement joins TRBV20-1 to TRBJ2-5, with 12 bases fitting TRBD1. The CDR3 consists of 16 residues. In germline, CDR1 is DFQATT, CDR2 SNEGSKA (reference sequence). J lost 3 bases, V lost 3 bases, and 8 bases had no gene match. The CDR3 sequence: CSASGTGGRWEETQYF. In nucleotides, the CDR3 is TGCAGTGCTAGTGGGACAGGGGGCCGTTGGGAAGAGACCCAGTACTTC.

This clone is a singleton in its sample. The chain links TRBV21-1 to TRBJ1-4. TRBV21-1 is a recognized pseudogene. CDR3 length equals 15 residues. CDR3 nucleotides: TGTGCCAGCAGCAAAGGCGGAGCAACTAATGAAAAACTGTTTTTT. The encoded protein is CASSKGGATNEKLFF.

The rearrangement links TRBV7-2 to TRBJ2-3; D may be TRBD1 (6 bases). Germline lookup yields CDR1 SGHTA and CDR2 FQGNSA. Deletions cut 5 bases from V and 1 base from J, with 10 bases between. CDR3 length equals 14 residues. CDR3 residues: CASSTQGGTDTQYF. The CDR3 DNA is TGTGCCAGCAGCACACAGGGAGGCACAGATACGCAGTATTTT. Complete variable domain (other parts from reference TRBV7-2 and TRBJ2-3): GAGVSQSPSNKVTEKGKDVELRCDPISGHTALYWYRQSLGQGLEFLIYFQGNSAPDKSGLPSDRFSAERTGGSVSTLTIQRTQQEDSAVYLCASSTQGGTDTQYFGPGTRLTVL.

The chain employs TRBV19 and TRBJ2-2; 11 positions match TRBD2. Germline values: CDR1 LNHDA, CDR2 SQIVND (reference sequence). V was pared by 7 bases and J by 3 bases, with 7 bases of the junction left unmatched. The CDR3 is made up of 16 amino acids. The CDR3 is CASKSWGLADTGELFF. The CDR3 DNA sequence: TGTGCCAGTAAATCTTGGGGACTAGCGGACACCGGGGAGCTGTTTTTT.

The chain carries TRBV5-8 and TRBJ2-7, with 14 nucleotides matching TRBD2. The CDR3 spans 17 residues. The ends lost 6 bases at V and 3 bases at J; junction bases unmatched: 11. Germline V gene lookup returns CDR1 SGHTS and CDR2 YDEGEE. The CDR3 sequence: CASTKGTSGSEFYEQYF. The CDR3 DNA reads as TGTGCCAGCACTAAAGGGACTAGCGGGAGTGAGTTCTACGAGCAGTACTTC.

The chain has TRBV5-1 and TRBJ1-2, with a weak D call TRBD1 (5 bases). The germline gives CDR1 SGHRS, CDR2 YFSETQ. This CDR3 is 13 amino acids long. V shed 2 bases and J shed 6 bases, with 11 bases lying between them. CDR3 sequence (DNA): TGCGCCAGCAGCTTTGGGCAGGGCCATGGCTACACCTTC. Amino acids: CASSFGQGHGYTF.

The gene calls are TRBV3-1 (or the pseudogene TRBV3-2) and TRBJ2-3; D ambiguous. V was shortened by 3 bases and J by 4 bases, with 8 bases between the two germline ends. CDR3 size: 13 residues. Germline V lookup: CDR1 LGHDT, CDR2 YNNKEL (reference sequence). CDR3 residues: CASSQVESDTQYF. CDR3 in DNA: TGTGCCAGCAGCCAGGTAGAATCAGATACGCAGTATTTT.

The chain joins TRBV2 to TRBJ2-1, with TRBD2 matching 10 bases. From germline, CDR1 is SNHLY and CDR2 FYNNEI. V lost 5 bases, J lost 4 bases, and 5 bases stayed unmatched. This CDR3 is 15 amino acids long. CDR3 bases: TGTGCCAGCAGTATACTAGCGGGATCATACAATGAGCAGTTCTTC. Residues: CASSILAGSYNEQFF.

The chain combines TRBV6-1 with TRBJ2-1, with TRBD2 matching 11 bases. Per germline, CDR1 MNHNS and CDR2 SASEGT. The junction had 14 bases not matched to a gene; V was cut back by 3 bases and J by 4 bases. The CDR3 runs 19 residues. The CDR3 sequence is CASSDELAGGPDLYNEQFF. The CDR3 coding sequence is TGTGCCAGCAGTGATGAGCTAGCGGGAGGCCCGGATTTGTACAATGAGCAGTTCTTC.

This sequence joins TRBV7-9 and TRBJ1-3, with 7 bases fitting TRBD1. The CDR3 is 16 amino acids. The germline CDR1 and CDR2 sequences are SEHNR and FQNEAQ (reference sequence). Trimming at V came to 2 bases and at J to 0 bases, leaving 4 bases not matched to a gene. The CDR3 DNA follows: TGTGCCAGCAGCTTACTCGGACAGGCCTCTGGAAACACCATATATTTT. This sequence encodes CASSLLGQASGNTIYF.